This record covers a single T cell receptor beta chain. Assay used: immunoSEQ multiplex PCR; TCRdb lists only in-frame clones, some missing. The sample contains 130,000 or so clones, about 80% of which appear only once. Germline V gene lookup returns CDR1 GTSNPN and CDR2 SVGIG (reference sequence). CDR3 length: 13 residues. V lost 2 bases to trimming and J lost 8 bases, with 15 bases between them. These data originate in a study of identifying expanded T cells in peripheral blood. The genes are TRBV30 and TRBJ1-2; D uncertain. The source of this sequence is a person aged 18 to 69 in good health. Sequencing was done on a sample of blood. The CDR3 loop is CAWSSDGRRGYTF. The CDR3 region has the DNA TGTGCCTGGAGTTCGGACGGCAGGCGAGGCTACACCTTC.